This T cell receptor (beta chain) was observed in a study of T-cell reconstitution after alpha-beta-depleted transplantation in children. Study results and caveats: From surviving recipient T cells and thymic progenitors came the high day-60 TCRbeta diversity observed in some patients. Newly generated T cells supplied most T-cell counts and diversity one year post-transplant. At around two months after transplant, the alpha-beta T cells were reportedly derived from several hundred expanded clones that came from non-depleted graft cells.

In this sample, this clonotype turned up a few times. Antigen: not known. The germline V gene has CDR1 LGHNA and CDR2 YNFKEQ. Trimming stripped 0 bases from V and 10 bases from J, with 10 bases between. The CDR3 contains 13 residues. The library targeted TCRbeta and was prepared with unique molecular identifiers. TCRdb re-analysed the PCR reads in MiXCR, keeping a single row per CDR3 protein. This sample yields approximately 500,000 distinct CDR3 sequences, of which roughly 30% are seen a single time; 35% to 40% belongs to the top ten. The chain joins TRBV4-2 to TRBJ2-1; D call uncertain. This TCR was recovered from a boy younger than two with Wiskott-Aldrich syndrome, due to receive a stem cell transplant. The input for sequencing was PBMCs, taken before TCRalphabeta/CD19-depleted stem cell transplant. DNA of the CDR3: TGTGCCAGCAGCCAAGAGGTGCGGAGCGAGCAGTTCTTC. Its translation is CASSQEVRSEQFF.